The present T cell receptor beta chain was sequenced within a study of T cell responses to AZD1222 COVID-19 vaccine. V was shortened by 3 bases and J by 1 base, with 2 bases between the two germline ends. Germline loops: CDR1 SGHTA, CDR2 FQGTGA. The CDR3 sequence is 12 residues long. Assay: immunoSEQ multiplex PCR; the TCRdb copy retains only in-frame clones and omits some. Of about 150,000 clones in the sample, about 93% were seen once. The sequence derives from an adult in good health. The sample consisted of peripheral blood, taken on day 0 of AZD1222 vaccination. V and J are TRBV7-3 and TRBJ2-3; no clear D gene. The CDR3 sequence: CASSLGTDTQYF. The DNA for the CDR3 is TGTGCCAGCAGCTTGGGCACAGATACGCAGTATTTT.